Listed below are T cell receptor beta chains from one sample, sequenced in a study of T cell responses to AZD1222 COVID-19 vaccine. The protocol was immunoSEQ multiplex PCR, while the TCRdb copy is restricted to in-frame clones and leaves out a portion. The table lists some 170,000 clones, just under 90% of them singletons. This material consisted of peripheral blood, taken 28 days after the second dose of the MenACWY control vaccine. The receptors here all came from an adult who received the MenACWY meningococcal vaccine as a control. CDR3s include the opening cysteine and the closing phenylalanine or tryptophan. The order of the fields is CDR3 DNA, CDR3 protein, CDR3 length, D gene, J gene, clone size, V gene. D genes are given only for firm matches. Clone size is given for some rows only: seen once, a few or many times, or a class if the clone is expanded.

DNA: TGTGCCAGCAGCCGAAATATAGGGGAAGCTTTCTTT
CDR3: CASSRNIGEAFF
length: 12
D: -
J: TRBJ1-1
size: once
V: TRBV7-2

DNA: TGTGCCAGCAGGGACATGCAGCCCCAGCATTTT
CDR3: CASRDMQPQHF
length: 11
D: -
J: TRBJ1-5
size: -
V: TRBV6-1

DNA: TGTGCCAGCAGTTCTTGGCAGGAAAATGGCTACACCTTC
CDR3: CASSSWQENGYTF
length: 13
D: -
J: TRBJ1-2
size: -
V: TRBV12-3/TRBV12-4

DNA: TGTGCCAGCAGTTCCCAGGGGAGGACTGAAGCTTTCTTT
CDR3: CASSSQGRTEAFF
length: 13
D: -
J: TRBJ1-1
size: -
V: TRBV12-3/TRBV12-4

DNA: TGTGCCAGCAGCGTAGGCCTGCGGGAGGCAGCTTACAATGAGCAGTTCTTC
CDR3: CASSVGLREAAYNEQFF
length: 17
D: TRBD2
J: TRBJ2-1
size: -
V: TRBV9

DNA: TGTGCCAGCACCGTGTCGGGTGGTAATGAAAAACTGTTTTTT
CDR3: CASTVSGGNEKLFF
length: 14
D: -
J: TRBJ1-4
size: -
V: TRBV28

DNA: TGTGCCAGTAGTATAGCCTCGGATCAGCCCCAGCATTTT
CDR3: CASSIASDQPQHF
length: 13
D: -
J: TRBJ1-5
size: -
V: TRBV19

DNA: TGTGCCACCAGTGATTCGGCAGGGAAGAGCTCTGGGGCCAACGTCCTGACTTTC
CDR3: CATSDSAGKSSGANVLTF
length: 18
D: -
J: TRBJ2-6
size: -
V: TRBV24-1

DNA: TGTGCCAGCAGCCTCGAAAGGTTACAAGGGGGGAAAGGCTATGGCTACACCTTC
CDR3: CASSLERLQGGKGYGYTF
length: 18
D: -
J: TRBJ1-2
size: -
V: TRBV7-3

DNA: TGTGCCAGTAGTATACTTAGGACAGGGACATATGGCTACACCTTC
CDR3: CASSILRTGTYGYTF
length: 15
D: TRBD1
J: TRBJ1-2
size: -
V: TRBV19

DNA: TGCGCCAGCCAGAAACTGCCCGGGTCAAACGAGCAGTACTTC
CDR3: CASQKLPGSNEQYF
length: 14
D: -
J: TRBJ2-7
size: -
V: TRBV5-1

DNA: TGCGCCAGCAGCCCGACAGCCGATCCCTACGAGCAGTACTTC
CDR3: CASSPTADPYEQYF
length: 14
D: -
J: TRBJ2-7
size: few
V: TRBV5-1

DNA: TGTGCCAGCGGCAACTCTGGAAACACCATATATTTT
CDR3: CASGNSGNTIYF
length: 12
D: -
J: TRBJ1-3
size: -
V: TRBV6-5

DNA: TGTGCCAGCAGTTATCCGGCTGGCTACACCTTC
CDR3: CASSYPAGYTF
length: 11
D: -
J: TRBJ1-2
size: -
V: TRBV6-2/TRBV6-3

DNA: TGTGCCATCAGTCCAAGGGGGGCAAAGCAGCCCCAGCATTTT
CDR3: CAISPRGAKQPQHF
length: 14
D: -
J: TRBJ1-5
size: -
V: TRBV10-3

DNA: TGTGCCAGCAGCTTCTTCCAGACTGTCAATGAGCAGTTCTTC
CDR3: CASSFFQTVNEQFF
length: 14
D: -
J: TRBJ2-1
size: once
V: TRBV7-2

DNA: TGTGCCAGTAAGGAAGCGTCTCTAGCCAAAAACATTCAGTACTTC
CDR3: CASKEASLAKNIQYF
length: 15
D: -
J: TRBJ2-4
size: -
V: TRBV19

DNA: TGTGCCAGCAGCCAAAGGACTCGGGCAGGGGTAGGTGCCGGGGAGCTGTTTTTT
CDR3: CASSQRTRAGVGAGELFF
length: 18
D: -
J: TRBJ2-2
size: -
V: TRBV3-1/TRBV3-2

DNA: TGTGCCAGCACCCTTTTGTATGGGCCAGATACGCAGTATTTT
CDR3: CASTLLYGPDTQYF
length: 14
D: -
J: TRBJ2-3
size: -
V: TRBV7-2

DNA: TGTGCCAGCAGTTACAAGGGCGGGTTTCACTACGAGCAGTACTTC
CDR3: CASSYKGGFHYEQYF
length: 15
D: -
J: TRBJ2-7
size: -
V: TRBV6-2/TRBV6-3

DNA: TGCAGTGCCGGCAGGGTCAACAATGAGCAGTTCTTC
CDR3: CSAGRVNNEQFF
length: 12
D: -
J: TRBJ2-1
size: -
V: TRBV29-1

DNA: TGTGCCAGCAGCGTAGGGACAGGTGGAAACACCATATATTTT
CDR3: CASSVGTGGNTIYF
length: 14
D: TRBD1
J: TRBJ1-3
size: -
V: TRBV9

DNA: TGTGCCACCAGTGATTCGGTCGAAGCCAGTCCCTACGAACAGTACTTC
CDR3: CATSDSVEASPYEQYF
length: 16
D: -
J: TRBJ2-7
size: -
V: TRBV24-1

DNA: TGTGCCAGCAGTGAAGCATCTTCAGCAACATCGGAGCGCAACTATGGCTACACCTTC
CDR3: CASSEASSATSERNYGYTF
length: 19
D: -
J: TRBJ1-2
size: -
V: TRBV6-1

DNA: TGTGCCAGCTCACCAAGTAACTACGAGCAGTACTTC
CDR3: CASSPSNYEQYF
length: 12
D: -
J: TRBJ2-7
size: -
V: TRBV18

DNA: TGTGCCAGCAGTTACTCTGGGTCTAATGAGCAGTTCTTC
CDR3: CASSYSGSNEQFF
length: 13
D: -
J: TRBJ2-1
size: -
V: TRBV6-2/TRBV6-3

DNA: TGTGCCAGCAGTTTTAGACAGGATGGGCGAGAGACCCAGTACTTC
CDR3: CASSFRQDGRETQYF
length: 15
D: -
J: TRBJ2-5
size: -
V: TRBV28

DNA: TGTGCCAGCAGTTTGAGTCACAGGGCGAACACCGGGGAGCTGTTTTTT
CDR3: CASSLSHRANTGELFF
length: 16
D: -
J: TRBJ2-2
size: -
V: TRBV28

DNA: TGTGCCAGCAGTTACCCCCCGGTAGGGGAGCAGTACTTC
CDR3: CASSYPPVGEQYF
length: 13
D: -
J: TRBJ2-7
size: -
V: TRBV6-2/TRBV6-3

DNA: TGTGCCAGCAGAGATAGCGGGAGATCCACAGATACGCAGTATTTT
CDR3: CASRDSGRSTDTQYF
length: 15
D: TRBD2
J: TRBJ2-3
size: -
V: TRBV7-2

DNA: TGTGCCAGCAGCCTTAGCGGTGCCTACAATGAGCAGTTCTTC
CDR3: CASSLSGAYNEQFF
length: 14
D: -
J: TRBJ2-1
size: once
V: TRBV3-1/TRBV3-2

DNA: TGCGCCAGCAGCCAACATTACGCGACCCCCGAAAACATTCAGTACTTC
CDR3: CASSQHYATPENIQYF
length: 16
D: -
J: TRBJ2-4
size: once
V: TRBV4-3

DNA: TGTGCCAGCAGCTTAGAGTCAGGGTCTGGAAACACCATATATTTT
CDR3: CASSLESGSGNTIYF
length: 15
D: -
J: TRBJ1-3
size: once
V: TRBV7-2

DNA: TGTGCCATCCCACGGACGGACAGGGCAGACACTGAAGCTTTCTTT
CDR3: CAIPRTDRADTEAFF
length: 15
D: TRBD1
J: TRBJ1-1
size: few
V: TRBV2

DNA: TGTGCCAGTAGTATAGATCGTTCTGGGTTTGGCTACACCTTC
CDR3: CASSIDRSGFGYTF
length: 14
D: -
J: TRBJ1-2
size: -
V: TRBV19

DNA: TGTGCCAGCAGTGCCGAGACAGCGCTGTATGGCTACACCTTC
CDR3: CASSAETALYGYTF
length: 14
D: -
J: TRBJ1-2
size: -
V: TRBV2

DNA: TGTGCCAGCTCACCATCGGTCAATCAGCCCCAGCATTTT
CDR3: CASSPSVNQPQHF
length: 13
D: -
J: TRBJ1-5
size: -
V: TRBV18

DNA: TGTGCCAGCAGTGAACTGTACGGGACGATGGGGGGCTACACCTTC
CDR3: CASSELYGTMGGYTF
length: 15
D: -
J: TRBJ1-2
size: -
V: TRBV25-1

DNA: TGTGCCAGCAGCCGAGAGGGAGGAGGGCAGGAGACCCAGTACTTC
CDR3: CASSREGGGQETQYF
length: 15
D: -
J: TRBJ2-5
size: -
V: TRBV7-8

DNA: TGTGCCAGCAGTTACTCTGGGGCCAACGTCCTGACTTTC
CDR3: CASSYSGANVLTF
length: 13
D: -
J: TRBJ2-6
size: once
V: TRBV6-5

DNA: TGTGCCAGCAGTCCCAGGACAGGGTTGGCGTCTGAAGCTTTCTTT
CDR3: CASSPRTGLASEAFF
length: 15
D: TRBD1
J: TRBJ1-1
size: -
V: TRBV28

DNA: TGTGCCATCAGGGGAAGCGGCAAACGGGAGACCCAGTACTTC
CDR3: CAIRGSGKRETQYF
length: 14
D: -
J: TRBJ2-5
size: -
V: TRBV28

DNA: TGTGCCAGATACCCCTGGCCCAAGAGCAGGGACAATCAGCCCCAGCATTTT
CDR3: CARYPWPKSRDNQPQHF
length: 17
D: -
J: TRBJ1-5
size: -
V: TRBV27

DNA: TGTGCCAGCAGCCCGACTAGTACAGATACGCAGTATTTT
CDR3: CASSPTSTDTQYF
length: 13
D: -
J: TRBJ2-3
size: -
V: TRBV14

DNA: TGTGCCAGCAAGGGGGCGTGCAATCAGCCCCAGCATTTT
CDR3: CASKGACNQPQHF
length: 13
D: TRBD1
J: TRBJ1-5
size: -
V: TRBV6-5

DNA: TGTGCCGGCACCCTTGGAGGCCGTACCCTATACGAGCAGTACTTC
CDR3: CAGTLGGRTLYEQYF
length: 15
D: -
J: TRBJ2-7
size: once
V: TRBV28

DNA: TGTGCCAGCAGCGTATTGGAGGGGTTGGGGAACACTGAAGCTTTCTTT
CDR3: CASSVLEGLGNTEAFF
length: 16
D: -
J: TRBJ1-1
size: -
V: TRBV9

DNA: TGCAGTGCCCAGGGGGCCTACGAGCAGTACTTC
CDR3: CSAQGAYEQYF
length: 11
D: TRBD1
J: TRBJ2-7
size: once
V: TRBV20-1

DNA: TGTGCCAGCACCGAGGACGTCGGCCAAGAGACCCAGTACTTC
CDR3: CASTEDVGQETQYF
length: 14
D: -
J: TRBJ2-5
size: few
V: TRBV28

DNA: TGTGCCAGCAGTTTGCGGGGACTTGAAGCTTTCTTT
CDR3: CASSLRGLEAFF
length: 12
D: -
J: TRBJ1-1
size: -
V: TRBV28

DNA: TGTGCCAGCGGCCTTTGGCAGGGGGCCAACTCTGGAAACACCATATATTTT
CDR3: CASGLWQGANSGNTIYF
length: 17
D: TRBD1
J: TRBJ1-3
size: -
V: TRBV3-1/TRBV3-2

DNA: TGCGCCAGCAGCTTGGAACCGGGTAGTAGCACAGATACGCAGTATTTT
CDR3: CASSLEPGSSTDTQYF
length: 16
D: -
J: TRBJ2-3
size: -
V: TRBV5-1

DNA: TGCGCCAGCAGCCCAGGACAGGGAGAGGTGCCCCAGCATTTT
CDR3: CASSPGQGEVPQHF
length: 14
D: TRBD1
J: TRBJ1-5
size: -
V: TRBV5-1